The clone carrying this T cell receptor (beta chain) was seen at least ten times. Antigen: not known. Using RNA transcripts as the source, TCR beta CDR3 regions were amplified. TCR CDR3 regions were first amplified by RT-PCR with HTBI primers. TCRdb analysed the multiplex PCR reads with MiXCR anew, one entry per CDR3 protein. The data hold some 350,000 distinct CDR3 sequences, with about 19% observed a single time. Trimming took 5 bases from V and 4 from J, leaving 15 bases between them. CDR1 and CDR2 (germline): MNHEY, SMNVEV (reference sequence). This CDR3 spans 14 amino acids. The sample originates from a study of T cells in Graves' hyperthyroidism and ophthalmopathy. Study-wide findings and caveats: Before onset, by a median of approximately 5.9 months, the model predicted ophthalmopathy.

No progression to ophthalmopathy during 18 months of follow-up defined stable disease. Lactation, pregnancy, other autoimmune disease or uncontrolled infection led to exclusion of patients. This sequence was found in a woman between 18 and 30 years old with Graves' hyperthyroidism. The sample taken for sequencing was blood. The chain links TRBV27 to TRBJ2-7; perhaps TRBD1 as D (6 bases). Written as DNA, the CDR3 is TGTGCCAGCAGTGTTAGTGGGGGCAGGTACGAGCAGTACTTC. Residues: CASSVSGGRYEQYF.